This T cell receptor beta chain was identified in a study of control samples from healthy donors and cancer patients. Sequencing used immunoSEQ multiplex PCR; TCRdb keeps in-frame clones, though not all of them. This sample carries around 150,000 clones, around nine tenths of them seen once, and the ten largest clones take about 1.8%. This clone turned up a few times. There are 12 residues in the CDR3. The V end was cut by 9 bases, the J end by 5 bases, with 10 bases between. Looked up from germline, CDR1 is LNHNV and CDR2 is YYDKDF (reference sequence). The material sequenced was blood. The origin of this receptor is a man between 18 and 29 years old in good health. The J gene is TRBJ2-2, the V gene TRBV15; no clear D. The CDR3 region is CATNTRTGELFF. The CDR3 DNA sequence: TGTGCCACTAACACGAGGACCGGGGAGCTGTTTTTT.